The following is a TCR beta chain sequence with its context. The germline gene is not matched at one end of the junction; a read error may be the cause. Authors' analysis steps: By means of reference gene primer amplification, nucleated cell counts were estimated. The assay was immunoSEQ multiplex PCR, and TCRdb's table has in-frame clones only and misses some. Clone size and the V and J calls come from that table; the DNA yielded D and trimming. The sample has roughly 120,000 clones, 90% seen once. The data stem from a study of blood T cell repertoires in COVID-19. Study-level background: The study drew acute and convalescent COVID-19 samples from the United States, Italy and Spain. Sources were T cells, B-cell-depleted T cells, or PBMCs; the material itself was cDNA or gDNA.

This CDR3 is built from 13 residues. The V gene's germline CDR1 is MGHDK and CDR2 SYGVNS. This chain uses TRBV25-1 with TRBJ1-1; TRBD1 might be the D (5 bases). Sequenced input: peripheral blood. The receptor was isolated from a human donor with active COVID-19. The donor label of this sample is uncertain. CDR3 DNA sequence: TGTGCCAGCAGTGGACAGATGAACACTAAAGCTTTCTTT. Protein product: CASSGQMNTKAFF.